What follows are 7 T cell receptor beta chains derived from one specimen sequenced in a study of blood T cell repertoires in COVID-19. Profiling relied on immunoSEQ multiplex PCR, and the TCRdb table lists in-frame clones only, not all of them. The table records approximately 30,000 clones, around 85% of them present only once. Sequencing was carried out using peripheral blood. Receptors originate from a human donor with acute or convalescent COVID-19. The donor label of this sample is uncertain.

As DNA, the CDR3 is TGTGCCTTAGGACAGGGGGACCATAATTCACCCCTCCACTTT. Translating gives CALGQGDHNSPLHF. The rearrangement joins TRBV30 to TRBJ1-6, with TRBD1 matching over 10 bases. CDR3 length: 14 amino acids. V was pared by 7 bases and J by 5 bases, with 5 bases of the junction left unmatched. Germline lookup yields CDR1 GTSNPN and CDR2 SVGIG (reference sequence).

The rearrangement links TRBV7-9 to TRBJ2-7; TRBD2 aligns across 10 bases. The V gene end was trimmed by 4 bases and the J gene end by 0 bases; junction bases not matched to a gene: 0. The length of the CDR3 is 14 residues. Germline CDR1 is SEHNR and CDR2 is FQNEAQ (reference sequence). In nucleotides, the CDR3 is TGTGCCAGCAGCTCTAGCGGGAGCTCCTACGAGCAGTACTTC. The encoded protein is CASSSSGSSYEQYF. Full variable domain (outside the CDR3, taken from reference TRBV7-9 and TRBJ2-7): DTGVSQNPRHKITKRGQNVTFRCDPISEHNRLYWYRQTLGQGPEFLTYFQNEAQLEKSRLLSDRFSAERPKGSFSTLEIQRTEQGDSAMYLCASSSSGSSYEQYFGPGTRLTVT.

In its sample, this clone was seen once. The CDR3 is CASSYSGGDTEAFF. For the CDR3, the DNA is TGTGCCAGCAGTTACTCGGGAGGGGACACTGAAGCTTTCTTT. The rearrangement links TRBV6-5 to TRBJ1-1; maybe TRBD1 (5 bases). Germline-derived CDR1 and CDR2 are MNHEY and SVGAGI. The V and J ends lost 0 bases and 3 bases respectively, with 8 bases between them. The CDR3 has 14 amino acids.

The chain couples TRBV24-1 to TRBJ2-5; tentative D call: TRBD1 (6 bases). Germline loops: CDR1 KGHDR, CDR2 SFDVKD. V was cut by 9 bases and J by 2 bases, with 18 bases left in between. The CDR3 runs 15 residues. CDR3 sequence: CATGAGASYQETQYF. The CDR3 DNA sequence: TGTGCCACCGGGGCAGGGGCGAGCTATCAAGAGACCCAGTACTTC.

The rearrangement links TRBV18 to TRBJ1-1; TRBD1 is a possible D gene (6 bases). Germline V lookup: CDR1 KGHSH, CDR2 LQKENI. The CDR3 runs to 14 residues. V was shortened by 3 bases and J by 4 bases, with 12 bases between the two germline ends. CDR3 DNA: TGTGCCAGCTCACCCCCAGGGGATGGCACTGAAGCTTTCTTT. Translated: CASSPPGDGTEAFF.

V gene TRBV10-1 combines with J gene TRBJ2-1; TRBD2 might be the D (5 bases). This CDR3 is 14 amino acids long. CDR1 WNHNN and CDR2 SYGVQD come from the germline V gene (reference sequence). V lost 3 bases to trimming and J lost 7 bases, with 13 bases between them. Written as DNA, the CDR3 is TGCGCCAGCAGTGACCCAACTAGGCCAAATGAGCAGTTCTTC. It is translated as CASSDPTRPNEQFF.

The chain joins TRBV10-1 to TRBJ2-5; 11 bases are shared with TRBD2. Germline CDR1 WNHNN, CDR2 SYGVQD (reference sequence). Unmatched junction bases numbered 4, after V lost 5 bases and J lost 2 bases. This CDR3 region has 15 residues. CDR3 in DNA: TGCGCCAGCAGTCCGGGACTAGCGGTACAAGAGACCCAGTACTTC. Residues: CASSPGLAVQETQYF.